The 9 T cell receptor beta chains presented below share a single source sample, sequenced in a study of metastatic and nonmetastatic thyroid tumors. MiXCR re-clonotyped the PCR reads for TCRdb. The sample lists approximately 16,000 clones, 25% to 35% occurring once. Every patient was untreated before thyroid surgery. The specimen sequenced was tumor tissue. These receptors were collected from a male donor with papillary thyroid cancer or a benign thyroid nodule (not recorded which). Some clones in this sample may be carry-over from other donors' samples.

This clone was seen many times. This rearrangement joins TRBV5-1 to TRBJ1-1; D might be TRBD1 (5 bases). This CDR3 has 15 residues. Germline CDR1 reads SGHRS; CDR2 reads YFSETQ. V shed 4 bases and J shed 3 bases, with 16 bases lying between them. The CDR3 region is CASSPTGTGDTEAFF. Written as DNA, the CDR3 is TGCGCCAGCAGCCCCACCGGGACGGGGGACACTGAAGCTTTCTTT.

The sample holds many counts of this clone. A read error is possible here, since a much larger clone lies one base away. The same CDR3 is also encoded by other DNA sequences in this sample. The chain employs TRBV12-3 or TRBV12-4 and TRBJ2-1; possibly TRBD2 for D (6 bases). The CDR3 is 13 residues long. The V end lost 6 bases, the J end lost 9 bases, and 15 bases lay between the germline ends. In DNA, the CDR3 is TGTGCCAGCAGCTTAAGACTAGTTGGTGAGCAGTTCTTC. Encoded protein: CASSLRLVGEQFF.

This clone counts as medium-sized (0.01 to 0.1%). The chain uses TRBV2 and TRBJ2-3; 9 positions agree with TRBD2. The CDR3 spans 15 residues. CDR1 is SNHLY and CDR2 is FYNNEI in the germline V gene. The V gene end was trimmed by 4 bases and the J gene end by 0 bases; junction bases not matched to a gene: 2. This chain's CDR3 is CASSGTSGSTDTQYF. The CDR3 DNA reads TGTGCCAGCAGTGGAACTAGCGGGAGCACAGATACGCAGTATTTT.

CDR3 bases: TGTGCCAGCAGCCAGGGGGATAATTCACCCCTCCACTTT. This encodes CASSQGDNSPLHF. This chain joins TRBV3-1 and TRBJ1-6; D perhaps matches TRBD1 (5 bases). V gave up 3 bases and J gave up 5 bases, with 5 bases separating them. The CDR3 extends over 13 amino acids. Germline loops: CDR1 LGHDT, CDR2 YNNKEL (reference sequence).

This clone was seen repeatedly, ten times or more. This chain joins TRBV29-1 and TRBJ1-2; D is unclear. Germline CDR1 is SQVTM and CDR2 is ANQGSEA. The CDR3 spans 13 residues. V shed 1 base and J shed 1 base, with 7 bases lying between them. The CDR3, as DNA: TGCAGCGTTGAAGGCGACGATAACTATGGCTACACCTTC. This translates into CSVEGDDNYGYTF.

This clone is judged medium-sized. This chain uses TRBV11-2 with TRBJ1-1; possibly TRBD1 for D (6 bases). CDR1 and CDR2 from the germline V gene are SGHAT and FQNNGV. The CDR3 totals 15 residues. Between the trimmed V and J ends, which lost 5 bases and 0 bases, there was a span of 13 bases. The CDR3 sequence: CASSPYQGLNTEAFF. The CDR3 nucleotides are TGTGCCAGCAGCCCCTACCAGGGGTTGAACACTGAAGCTTTCTTT.

The rearrangement links TRBV18 to TRBJ2-7, with 9 bases matching TRBD1. CDR1 is KGHSH and CDR2 is LQKENI in the germline V gene. The junction had 7 bases not matched to a gene; V was cut back by 3 bases and J by 4 bases. The CDR3 is made up of 15 amino acids. For the CDR3, the DNA is TGTGCCAGCTCACCGTTTGACAGGGGGGTTTACGAGCAGTACTTC. This gives the protein CASSPFDRGVYEQYF.

As to this clone: Possible read error: a much larger clone is one base away. Within the sample, other DNA sequences also encode this same CDR3. The chain uses TRBV5-1 and TRBJ2-7; D may be TRBD1 (6 bases). Germline V lookup: CDR1 SGHRS, CDR2 YFSETQ. The CDR3 consists of 12 residues. The CDR3 protein is CASSLDSNEQYF. The CDR3 coding sequence is TGTGCCAGCAGCTTGGACAGTAACGAGCAGTACTTC.

Points on this clone: This may arise from a read error, as a much more abundant clone is one base away. This rearrangement joins TRBV6-2 or TRBV6-3 to TRBJ2-3, with D unclear. In germline, CDR1 is MNHEY, CDR2 SVGEGT. This CDR3 is 13 amino acids long. The CDR3 protein is CASSRGEPDAQYF. The CDR3 DNA is TGTGCCAGCAGTCGCGGCGAACCAGATGCGCAGTATTTT.